Listed here are 18 T cell receptor beta chains from one sample, sequenced in a study of blood T cell repertoires in COVID-19. Clones were read by immunoSEQ multiplex PCR, and TCRdb kept only the in-frame ones, dropping some. The sample records 200,000 to 300,000 clones, approximately 86% being singletons. Sequencing was carried out using PBMCs or T cells enriched from blood (not recorded which). The origin of the receptors is a woman aged 18-30 years who had recovered from COVID-19.

The chain links TRBV5-6 to TRBJ2-1; D is perhaps TRBD1 (6 bases). The CDR3 consists of 16 residues. CDR1 and CDR2 from the germline V gene are SGHDT and YYEEEE. V was pared by 3 bases and J by 3 bases, with 16 bases between. The CDR3 DNA reads as TGTGCCAGCAGCTCGAAGTCGGGACACTACTACAATGAGCAGTTCTTC. Residues: CASSSKSGHYYNEQFF.

This clone was seen just once. The chain carries TRBV28 and TRBJ2-5, with TRBD1 matching 10 bases. CDR1 and CDR2 from the germline V gene are MDHEN and SYDVKM. There are 15 residues in the CDR3. After removal of 1 base from V and 3 bases from J, the junction contained 2 bases not matched to a gene. CDR3 protein: CASSLFGQGEETQYF. The CDR3 DNA follows: TGTGCCAGCAGTTTATTCGGACAGGGGGAAGAGACCCAGTACTTC.

J is TRBJ2-5 and V is TRBV2; the match to TRBD1 covers 11 bases. V trimming: 7 bases; J trimming: 5 bases; junction bases outside the gene matches: 9. Germline assignment: CDR1 SNHLY and CDR2 FYNNEI. The CDR3 sequence is 15 residues long. The DNA of the CDR3 is TGTGCCAGCAACCCCAGGACAGGGGGCACGGAGACCCAGTACTTC. Its protein product is CASNPRTGGTETQYF.

The rearrangement links TRBV18 to TRBJ2-1; 9 nucleotides agree with TRBD2. Germline lookup yields CDR1 KGHSH and CDR2 LQKENI. J was trimmed by 6 bases and V by 4 bases; bases with no gene match: 7. This CDR3 contains 15 residues. The CDR3 coding sequence is TGTGCCAGCTCACGGGAGGGACTAGCTCTCAATGAGCAGTTCTTC. Encoded protein: CASSREGLALNEQFF.

V gene TRBV7-2 combines with J gene TRBJ1-2, with 10 bases fitting TRBD1. Losses at the gene ends were 6 bases for V and 7 bases for J; bases not matched to a gene: 11. CDR1 is SGHTA, CDR2 FQGNSA, per germline. The CDR3 is 15 residues long. The CDR3 protein is CASSYSGTGVPGYTF. The CDR3 DNA reads TGTGCCAGCAGTTATTCCGGGACAGGGGTTCCTGGCTACACCTTC.

The J gene is TRBJ2-7, the V gene TRBV9; 8 nucleotides agree with TRBD1. The V and J ends lost 0 bases and 3 bases, in that order; junction bases with no gene match: 5. In germline, CDR1 is SGDLS, CDR2 YYNGEE. The CDR3 is 15 amino acids. CDR3 nucleotides: TGTGCCAGCAGCGTAGCTTCAGGGGGCATCTACGAGCAGTACTTC. Protein: CASSVASGGIYEQYF.

This rearrangement joins TRBV30 to TRBJ2-1; D is ambiguous. The CDR3 is made up of 12 amino acids. Trimming took 0 bases from V and 10 from J, leaving 10 bases between them. Germline V lookup: CDR1 GTSNPN, CDR2 SVGIG (reference sequence). The CDR3 reads CAWSVISPEQFF. The CDR3 DNA reads as TGTGCCTGGAGTGTAATTTCCCCAGAGCAGTTCTTC.

This chain joins TRBV21-1 and TRBJ2-1; the table's D call, TRBD1, was not checked against the DNA. TRBV21-1 is tagged as a pseudogene. This CDR3 has 18 residues. This chain's CDR3 is CASSSQITGSGTYNEQFF. In DNA, the CDR3 is TGTGCCAGCAGCTCCCAGATAACAGGGAGCGGCACCTACAATGAGCAGTTCTTC.

The chain is built from TRBV4-1 and TRBJ1-3, with D perhaps TRBD1 (5 bases). The germline gives CDR1 MGHRA, CDR2 YSYEKL. The CDR3 extends over 17 amino acids. V was trimmed by 4 bases and J by 0 bases, leaving 16 bases between them. The CDR3: CASSLTGRASSGNTIYF. DNA of the CDR3: TGCGCCAGCAGCCTTACAGGCCGCGCCAGCTCTGGAAACACCATATATTTT.

The chain links TRBV25-1 to TRBJ2-7; D is possibly TRBD2 (6 bases). The CDR3 totals 13 residues. Germline V CDR1 and CDR2: MGHDK, SYGVNS. Trimming removed 3 bases from V and 2 bases from J, with 8 bases in between. DNA for the CDR3: TGTGCCAGCAGTGAGCGGGGAACCTACGAGCAGTACTTC. Protein: CASSERGTYEQYF.

The chain combines TRBV5-1 with TRBJ2-1; the D gene is possibly TRBD1 (5 bases). Germline V gene sequence: CDR1 SGHRS, CDR2 YFSETQ. V lost 5 bases and J lost 6, with 18 bases in between. This CDR3 has 15 amino acids. The CDR3 DNA reads TGCGCCAGCAGGGTCGAACTGAACAGGATCAATGAGCAGTTCTTC. It codes for CASRVELNRINEQFF.

This clone occurred once. The rearrangement joins TRBV28 to TRBJ1-4; 7 nucleotides line up with TRBD1. The J segment lost 4 bases and the V segment lost 6 bases, leaving 5 bases of the junction unmatched. This CDR3 comprises 14 residues. Looked up from germline, CDR1 is MDHEN and CDR2 is SYDVKM. The CDR3 coding sequence is TGTGCCAGCAGCAGGACAGGCGATAATGAAAAACTGTTTTTT. Translating it yields CASSRTGDNEKLFF.

Only a few counts were recorded for this clone. The chain joins TRBV24-1 to TRBJ2-1; 9 positions agree with TRBD1. Per germline, CDR1 KGHDR and CDR2 SFDVKD. The CDR3 has 16 amino acids. V was pared by 4 bases and J by 4 bases, with 7 bases of the junction left unmatched. This CDR3 reads CATSDLETGGYNEQFF. The DNA for the CDR3 is TGTGCCACCAGTGACCTGGAGACAGGGGGTTACAATGAGCAGTTCTTC.

The gene calls are TRBV11-3 and TRBJ2-5; TRBD2 is a possible D gene (6 bases). Germline loops: CDR1 SGHNT, CDR2 YENEEA. CDR3 size: 11 residues. V dropped 6 bases and J dropped 7 bases, with 9 bases sitting between them. As DNA, the CDR3 is TGTGCCAGCAGGGTCGGGGGGACCCAGTACTTC. This encodes CASRVGGTQYF.

V is TRBV11-2 and J is TRBJ1-3; TRBD1 aligns across 7 bases. The CDR3 sequence is 16 residues long. Germline V gene data show CDR1 as SGHAT and CDR2 as FQNNGV. After removal of 4 bases from V and 0 bases from J, the junction contained 6 bases not matched to a gene. The CDR3 protein is CASSSYRGPSGNTIYF. CDR3 DNA sequence: TGTGCCAGCAGCTCCTACAGGGGACCCTCTGGAAACACCATATATTTT. Drawing the rest from reference TRBV11-2 and TRBJ1-3, the complete variable domain is EAGVAQSPRYKIIEKRQSVAFWCNPISGHATLYWYQQILGQGPKLLIQFQNNGVVDDSQLPKDRFSAERLKGVDSTLKIQPAKLEDSAVYLCASSSYRGPSGNTIYFGEGSWLTVV.

CDR3 sequence reads: CASTPPGATGGHYEQYF. Written as DNA, the CDR3 is TGCGCCAGCACTCCCCCTGGGGCGACAGGGGGCCACTACGAGCAGTACTTC. This chain links TRBV10-1 with TRBJ2-7, with 10 bases aligning to TRBD1. The CDR3 length is 17 residues. Germline V gene sequence: CDR1 WNHNN, CDR2 SYGVQD (reference sequence). The V segment lost 7 bases and the J segment 3 bases; nucleotides outside the gene matches: 15.

The V and J genes are TRBV4-1 and TRBJ1-2, with TRBD1 matching over 8 bases. The germline V gene has CDR1 MGHRA and CDR2 YSYEKL. Trimming cost V 0 bases and J 1 base; bases outside gene matches: 7. This CDR3 is 17 amino acids long. In nucleotides, the CDR3 is TGCGCCAGCAGCCAAGAGGGGGGGACAGGCCTTAACTATGGCTACACCTTC. This codes for CASSQEGGTGLNYGYTF.

The chain uses TRBV5-1 and TRBJ2-7; 7 nucleotides align to TRBD1. This CDR3 is 14 amino acids long. Trimming took 4 bases from V and 4 from J; bases not matched to a gene: 8. Germline V gene lookup returns CDR1 SGHRS and CDR2 YFSETQ. The CDR3 loop is CASSERDRTYEQYF. The CDR3 DNA reads as TGCGCCAGCAGCGAACGGGACAGAACTTACGAGCAGTACTTC. Together with reference TRBV5-1 and TRBJ2-7, the CDR3 gives the full variable domain: KAGVTQTPRYLIKTRGQQVTLSCSPISGHRSVSWYQQTPGQGLQFLFEYFSETQRNKGNFPGRFSGRQFSNSRSEMNVSTLELGDSALYLCASSERDRTYEQYFGPGTRLTVT.